The 5 T cell receptor beta chains in this list originate from one sample, sequenced in a study of Tregs in tolerant kidney transplant recipients. This table comes from immunoSEQ multiplex PCR, and its TCRdb copy is limited to in-frame clones, with some not included. The sample has under 50,000 clones, about 90% seen once. Sequencing was done on a sample of Tregs from blood. These TCRs come from a human donor in good health.

This clone was counted a single time. The rearrangement links TRBV5-5 to TRBJ1-2; D might be TRBD1 (5 bases). Germline V lookup: CDR1 SGHKS, CDR2 YYEKEE (reference sequence). V was clipped by 1 base and J by 6 bases, with 10 bases between them. The CDR3 is 13 residues long. CDR3 bases: TGTGCCAGCAGCTTGCGACAGCTCAATGGCTACACCTTC. The encoded protein is CASSLRQLNGYTF.

The V call is TRBV25-1, the J call TRBJ2-3; TRBD2 matches 8 bases. The germline CDR1 and CDR2 sequences are MGHDK and SYGVNS. This CDR3 region has 15 residues. V lost 3 bases and J lost 6; bases outside the gene matches: 8. The CDR3 DNA sequence: TGTGCCAGCAGTGATGCGCGGGGGGCCTGGGATACGCAGTATTTT. Translating it yields CASSDARGAWDTQYF.

The chain couples TRBV7-6 to TRBJ2-7, with 10 bases matching TRBD2. The CDR3 runs to 15 residues. Trimming at V came to 1 base and at J to 4 bases, leaving 4 bases not matched to a gene. CDR1 is SGHVS, CDR2 FNYEAQ, per germline. As DNA, the CDR3 is TGTGCCAGCAGCTTAGGGACTAGCGGCACGTACGAGCAGTACTTC. Its protein product is CASSLGTSGTYEQYF.

The chain employs TRBV6-1 and TRBJ1-2; tentatively, D is TRBD1 (5 bases). The germline V and J ends were trimmed by 1 base and 4 bases, with 13 bases remaining between them. Germline CDR1 MNHNS, CDR2 SASEGT. The CDR3 covers 15 residues. The CDR3 reads CASSEGAGVLYGYTF. CDR3 DNA sequence: TGTGCCAGCAGTGAAGGGGCGGGGGTCCTCTATGGCTACACCTTC.

This chain joins TRBV29-1 and TRBJ1-5; D gene uncertain. This CDR3 spans 12 amino acids. V dropped 6 bases and J dropped 1 base, with 7 bases sitting between them. Germline V gene sequence: CDR1 SQVTM, CDR2 ANQGSEA. Written as DNA, the CDR3 is TGCAGCGTGGCGACAAGCAATCAGCCCCAGCATTTT. This sequence encodes CSVATSNQPQHF.